This T cell receptor beta chain was obtained from a study of regulatory T cells in long-lasting Graves disease. Whole-study results and caveats: Comparison showed that persistent patients shared more public clonotypes (about 2,800) than new patients (966). Persistent Graves' patients showed less TCR diversity than newly diagnosed ones.

Described time point: newly diagnosed GD, antithyroid drugs for less than 3 months. Researchers made the TCR library from RNA that was extracted from PBMCs. This clonotype was counted ten times or more. What it recognizes is unknown. Arm-PCR of CDR3 regions and iRepertoire HTBI primers were the basis on which TCR beta libraries were built. TCRdb recomputed calls from the multiplex PCR reads with MiXCR, one row per CDR3 protein. This sample yields about 470,000 distinct CDR3 sequences, of which 15% are seen a single time; roughly 17% belongs to the top ten. These data were likewise used in another study, on T cells in Graves' hyperthyroidism and ophthalmopathy. As reported in that work: Ophthalmopathy and stable hyperthyroidism were told apart by a 13 V-J model.

This specimen consisted of peripheral blood mononuclear cells (PBMCs), obtained at new diagnosis, from a patient treated with antithyroid drugs. The sequence derives from a woman under 40 with Graves disease.

The CDR3 is CATKVSGLSTDTQYF. The CDR3 region has the DNA TGTGCCACCAAGGTTAGCGGCCTCTCCACAGATACGCAGTATTTT. The chain uses TRBV2 and TRBJ2-3; a possible D gene is TRBD2 (6 bases). With 10 bases removed from V and 2 bases from J, the gap between germline ends came to 19 bases. CDR1 and CDR2 (germline): SNHLY, FYNNEI. CDR3 size: 15 residues.